This passage covers 30 T cell receptor beta chains from one sample sequenced in a study of vaccination effects on CD4 cells after COVID-19. No antigen has been identified for these receptors. Measured with immunoSEQ multiplex PCR; TCRdb has only the in-frame clones, and not every one. Of tens of thousands of clones listed, approximately 70% were seen once; the top ten hold 12%. Expansion of antigen-specific CD4+ T cells with viral peptide pools was carried out by the ViraFEST assay before sequencing. CD4+ T cell isolation took place after approximately 11 days of culture. The sequencing here drew on CD4+ T cells from PBMCs cultured with HCoV-229E spike peptides, taken before COVID-19 vaccination. These receptors came from a human donor who received a COVID-19 vaccine.

This rearrangement joins TRBV3-1 (or the pseudogene TRBV3-2) to TRBJ2-2, with TRBD2 as a possible D gene (6 bases). V lost 7 bases to trimming and J lost 7 bases, with 13 bases between them. Germline V CDR1 and CDR2: LGHDT, YNNKEL (reference sequence). The CDR3 totals 13 residues. CDR3 coding DNA: TGTGCCAGCAACCGGGGGTTGGTCGGGGAGCTGTTTTTT. This codes for CASNRGLVGELFF.

The J gene is TRBJ2-3, the V gene TRBV5-1; D call uncertain. The CDR3 totals 13 residues. V was pared by 5 bases and J by 5 bases, with 12 bases between. Germline-derived CDR1 and CDR2 are SGHRS and YFSETQ. The CDR3 bases are TGCGCCAGCAGATCCCGGCCCCAAGATACGCAGTATTTT. As protein: CASRSRPQDTQYF.

The rearrangement links TRBV5-1 to TRBJ2-1; 7 positions agree with TRBD2. The germline V gene encodes CDR1 SGHRS and CDR2 YFSETQ. V dropped 1 base and J dropped 6; count of bases not matched to a gene: 7. This CDR3 spans 15 amino acids. The CDR3 here is CASSLLLGLVNEQFF. CDR3 DNA sequence: TGCGCCAGCAGCTTGCTACTAGGACTAGTCAATGAGCAGTTCTTC.

This clone was recorded a few times. The chain links TRBV7-9 to TRBJ1-4, with 7 bases matching TRBD1. The CDR3 loop spans 16 amino acids. The germline V gene encodes CDR1 SEHNR and CDR2 FQNEAQ (reference sequence). V trimming: 0 bases; J trimming: 5 bases; junction bases outside the gene matches: 6. Here the CDR3 reads CASSLATGFRNEKLFF. The DNA for the CDR3 is TGTGCCAGCAGCTTAGCGACAGGGTTTAGGAATGAAAAACTGTTTTTT.

The rearrangement joins TRBV10-1 to TRBJ1-1; D ambiguous. This CDR3 comprises 13 residues. The V end was cut by 3 bases, the J end by 1 base, with 6 bases between. From germline, CDR1 is WNHNN and CDR2 SYGVQD (reference sequence). CDR3 loop: CASSDEKNTEAFF. In DNA, the CDR3 is TGCGCCAGCAGTGATGAGAAGAACACTGAAGCTTTCTTT.

The chain's CDR3 is CASGLVRYREQYF. CDR3 nucleotides: TGTGCTAGTGGTTTGGTACGGTATCGCGAGCAGTACTTC. The chain joins TRBV12-5 to TRBJ2-7; D is uncertain. Per the germline V gene, CDR1 is LGHNT and CDR2 is FRNRAP. The CDR3 sequence is 13 residues long. Trimming removed 0 bases at V and 6 bases at J, with 9 bases between.

The rearrangement joins TRBV5-6 to TRBJ2-6; D is ambiguous. V was pared by 0 bases and J by 3 bases, with 4 bases between. The CDR3 contains 14 residues. Germline CDR1 SGHDT, CDR2 YYEEEE. DNA of the CDR3: TGTGCCAGCAGCTTGGGACATGGGGCCAACGTCCTGACTTTC. This translates into CASSLGHGANVLTF.

J is TRBJ2-1 and V is TRBV6-4; D gene ambiguous. There are 13 residues in the CDR3. Trimming removed 5 bases from V and 9 bases from J, with 14 bases in between. Germline V gives CDR1 MRHNA, CDR2 SNTAGT. CDR3 sequence reads: CASSLSVDLEQFF. DNA for the CDR3: TGTGCCAGCAGTCTCTCAGTAGACCTTGAGCAGTTCTTC.

This clone was counted only a few times. The chain recombines TRBV27 with TRBJ1-1; tentatively, D is TRBD1 (5 bases). Germline CDR1 is MNHEY and CDR2 is SMNVEV (reference sequence). With 3 bases removed from V and 4 bases from J, the gap between germline ends came to 9 bases. CDR3 length equals 13 residues. The CDR3: CASSLLGTTEAFF. The CDR3 coding sequence is TGTGCCAGCAGTTTGTTAGGGACCACTGAAGCTTTCTTT.

The V call is TRBV6-5, the J call TRBJ1-2; D remains unclear. Trimming took 2 bases from V and 1 from J, leaving 8 bases between them. Germline V CDR1 and CDR2: MNHEY, SVGAGI. This CDR3 is 14 amino acids long. The chain's CDR3 is CASSYGGDNYGYTF. The CDR3 region has the DNA TGTGCCAGCAGTTACGGTGGGGATAACTATGGCTACACCTTC.

The chain links TRBV5-1 to TRBJ1-3, with D possibly matching TRBD1 (6 bases). The CDR3 loop spans 14 amino acids. Per germline, CDR1 SGHRS and CDR2 YFSETQ. V was shortened by 7 bases and J by 1 base, with 12 bases between the two germline ends. The CDR3 here is CASAQGPSGNTIYF. In DNA form, the CDR3 reads TGCGCCAGCGCACAGGGACCTTCTGGAAACACCATATATTTT.

There are a few counts of this clone. The chain combines TRBV5-1 with TRBJ1-4; D uncertain. The length of the CDR3 is 16 residues. Trimming shortened V by 4 bases and J by 4 bases, and 17 bases separated the two germline ends. CDR1 and CDR2 from the germline V gene are SGHRS and YFSETQ. The CDR3 bases are TGCGCCAGCAGCCTAAATGGCGCGACGCGTAATGAAAAACTGTTTTTT. This encodes CASSLNGATRNEKLFF.

J is TRBJ2-1 and V is TRBV4-1, with TRBD2 identical over 10 bases. Germline CDR1 and CDR2: MGHRA and YSYEKL. Trimming cost V 2 bases and J 8 bases; bases outside gene matches: 21. The CDR3 runs 20 residues. CDR3 protein: CASSQKSLISSGGAKDEQFF. DNA for the CDR3: TGCGCCAGCAGCCAAAAATCCCTTATCTCGAGCGGGGGGGCGAAGGATGAGCAGTTCTTC.

J is TRBJ1-6 and V is TRBV6-5; D not certain. Trimming shortened V by 5 bases and J by 8 bases, and 7 bases separated the two germline ends. The CDR3 spans 12 residues. Looked up from germline, CDR1 is MNHEY and CDR2 is SVGAGI. CDR3 in amino acids: CASSPTYSPLHF. CDR3 DNA sequence: TGTGCCAGCAGTCCGACATATTCACCCCTCCACTTT.

The chain carries TRBV7-2 and TRBJ2-2; D is unresolved. V shed 2 bases and J shed 3 bases, with 1 base lying between them. CDR3 length: 12 amino acids. CDR1 and CDR2 (germline): SGHTA, FQGNSA. CDR3 sequence (DNA): TGTGCCAGCAGCTTATACACCGGGGAGCTGTTTTTT. Residues: CASSLYTGELFF.

The CDR3 region is CASSLAGAGYEQYF. CDR3 coding DNA: TGTGCCAGCAGCTTAGCGGGAGCTGGGTACGAGCAGTACTTC. The J gene is TRBJ2-7, the V gene TRBV7-2; TRBD2 might be the D (5 bases). V shed 0 bases and J shed 4 bases, with 10 bases lying between them. The CDR3 is 14 residues long. Germline V lookup: CDR1 SGHTA, CDR2 FQGNSA.

The J gene is TRBJ2-7, the V gene TRBV6-5, with TRBD1 matching 8 bases. The CDR3 is 15 amino acids. CDR1 and CDR2 from the germline V gene are MNHEY and SVGAGI. Trimming removed 5 bases from V and 2 bases from J; junction bases left unmatched: 8. CDR3 residues: CASSLGGQDPYEQYF. The CDR3 region has the DNA TGTGCCAGCAGTCTAGGGGGACAGGATCCCTACGAGCAGTACTTC.

V usage is TRBV6-5 and J usage is TRBJ2-5; TRBD1 matches 7 bases. With 4 bases clipped from V and 7 bases from J, the junction kept 6 bases outside the gene matches. Germline CDR1 is MNHEY and CDR2 is SVGAGI. This CDR3 region has 13 residues. The DNA for the CDR3 is TGTGCCAGCAGTTCAGGGGGTACTAGGACCCAGTACTTC. Amino acid sequence: CASSSGGTRTQYF.

The V call is TRBV6-4, the J call TRBJ2-3, with 11 bases matching TRBD2. This CDR3 is built from 14 residues. Germline loops: CDR1 MRHNA, CDR2 SNTAGT. The V gene end was trimmed by 5 bases and the J gene end by 6 bases; junction bases not matched to a gene: 4. CDR3: CASSSASGGDTQYF. The CDR3 nucleotides read TGTGCCAGCAGTTCGGCTAGCGGGGGGGATACGCAGTATTTT.

This rearrangement joins TRBV6-5 to TRBJ1-4; D gene ambiguous. V gave up 5 bases and J gave up 5 bases, with 12 bases separating them. The CDR3 runs 14 residues. The V gene's germline CDR1 is MNHEY and CDR2 SVGAGI. The CDR3, as DNA: TGTGCCAGCAGTCGTTCAAGTAGAAATGAAAAACTGTTTTTT. It encodes CASSRSSRNEKLFF.

This clone appeared once. The chain combines TRBV19 with TRBJ1-5; possibly TRBD1 for D (5 bases). Germline values: CDR1 LNHDA, CDR2 SQIVND (reference sequence). The V gene lost 4 bases and the J gene lost 2 bases, with 12 bases spanning the gap. The CDR3 spans 15 residues. CDR3 in DNA: TGTGCCAGTAGTAATCAGGGCGTGGGCAATCAGCCCCAGCATTTT. Its protein product is CASSNQGVGNQPQHF.

This chain joins TRBV5-1 and TRBJ2-3, with a tentative D call TRBD2 (6 bases). Germline lookup yields CDR1 SGHRS and CDR2 YFSETQ. This CDR3 is 16 amino acids long. V was trimmed by 2 bases and J by 0 bases, leaving 13 bases between them. The CDR3 loop reads CASSFLAVTSTDTQYF. DNA of the CDR3: TGCGCCAGCAGCTTCTTAGCGGTTACTAGCACAGATACGCAGTATTTT.

This clone was recorded once. The chain links TRBV11-2 to TRBJ2-7, with 7 nucleotides matching TRBD2. After removal of 1 base from V and 3 bases from J, the junction contained 6 bases not matched to a gene. CDR1 and CDR2 (germline): SGHAT, FQNNGV. This CDR3 region has 15 residues. In nucleotides, the CDR3 is TGTGCCAGCAGCTTAGTATCCGGGACTATCTACGAGCAGTACTTC. Translating gives CASSLVSGTIYEQYF. The complete variable domain, with remaining parts taken from reference TRBV11-2 and TRBJ2-7, reads EAGVAQSPRYKIIEKRQSVAFWCNPISGHATLYWYQQILGQGPKLLIQFQNNGVVDDSQLPKDRFSAERLKGVDSTLKIQPAKLEDSAVYLCASSLVSGTIYEQYFGPGTRLTVT.

The V call is TRBV1, the J call TRBJ2-7; TRBD2 was called by the table and not checked on the DNA. TRBV1 is labeled a pseudogene. This CDR3 comprises 13 residues. The CDR3 here is CTSSPGAKSEQYF. CDR3 bases: TGCACCAGCAGTCCTGGAGCCAAGAGTGAGCAGTACTTC.

This chain uses TRBV27 with TRBJ1-6; D is unclear. The CDR3 covers 16 residues. Germline V gene sequence: CDR1 MNHEY, CDR2 SMNVEV (reference sequence). Trimming removed 0 bases at V and 6 bases at J, with 12 bases between. The CDR3 DNA reads as TGTGCCAGCAGTTTATCGGCAGTCATGGGTAATTCACCCCTCCACTTT. It codes for CASSLSAVMGNSPLHF.

V is TRBV7-9 and J is TRBJ2-3; 8 bases fit TRBD2. CDR1 is SEHNR and CDR2 is FQNEAQ in the germline V gene (reference sequence). The trim removed 2 bases at V and 6 bases at J, leaving 4 bases unmatched. The CDR3 covers 14 residues. CDR3 DNA: TGTGCCAGCAGCTTATCGAGCGGGGGCGATACGCAGTATTTT. Its protein is CASSLSSGGDTQYF.

The chain uses TRBV29-1 and TRBJ1-2; D is uncertain. The CDR3 runs 13 residues. The germline V gene has CDR1 SQVTM and CDR2 ANQGSEA. Trimming cost V 3 bases and J 0 bases, with 8 bases left between them. CDR3 residues: CSVERHTNYGYTF. For the CDR3, the DNA is TGCAGCGTTGAGCGTCACACTAACTATGGCTACACCTTC.

The chain recombines TRBV30 with TRBJ2-1; unclear D gene. The ends were cut back, 3 bases at V and 7 bases at J, with 7 bases in the middle. Per the germline V gene, CDR1 is GTSNPN and CDR2 is SVGIG (reference sequence). The CDR3 extends over 11 amino acids. The CDR3 DNA reads as TGTGCCTGGAGCAGATGGAATGAGCAGTTCTTC. It translates to CAWSRWNEQFF.

This chain uses TRBV6-5 with TRBJ2-2; D gene uncertain. Germline V gene data show CDR1 as MNHEY and CDR2 as SVGAGI. The CDR3 extends over 14 amino acids. V was cut by 4 bases and J by 6 bases, with 12 bases left in between. CDR3 residues: CASSSDVYPGELFF. The DNA for the CDR3 is TGTGCCAGCAGTTCCGACGTCTATCCCGGGGAGCTGTTTTTT.

The genes are TRBV21-1 and TRBJ2-3; the table's TRBD1 call for D was not verified on the DNA. TRBV21-1 is termed a pseudogene. CDR3 size: 15 residues. Here the CDR3 DNA reads TGTGCCAGCAGCCGGGCAGGGGCTTCCACAGATACGCAGTATTTT. Its protein is CASSRAGASTDTQYF.